This T cell receptor (beta chain) was recovered during a study of shared clonotypes between healthy human individuals. This table comes from immunoSEQ multiplex PCR, and its TCRdb copy is limited to in-frame clones, with some not included. The sample lists about a million clones, about 75% occurring once. Recent vaccinations or acute infections were absent in the healthy HIV-negative adult donors. This clone was seen repeatedly, ten times or more. This CDR3 has 15 residues. Germline V gene sequence: CDR1 SGHAT, CDR2 FQDESV (reference sequence). V lost 7 bases, J lost 7 bases, and 21 bases lay in between.

V usage is TRBV11-1 and J usage is TRBJ2-3; D not certain. Sequenced input: memory CD4+ T cells sorted from blood. Subset noted: CD45RA-negative fraction. The origin of this receptor is a man between 18 and 35 years old in good health. The DNA of the CDR3 is TGTGCCAGCACCCCACGGGCCGGCCCCGCCAATACGCAGTATTTT. Protein product: CASTPRAGPANTQYF. The entire variable domain, with the rest obtained from reference TRBV11-1 and TRBJ2-3, is as follows: EAEVAQSPRYKITEKSQAVAFWCDPISGHATLYWYRQILGQGPELLVQFQDESVVDDSQLPKDRFSAERLKGVDSTLKIQPAELGDSAMYLCASTPRAGPANTQYFGPGTRLTVL.